This T cell receptor beta chain appears in the sequencing data of a study of shared clonotypes between healthy human individuals. Study-level background: Plates per donor: three CD4 naive, three CD4 memory, two CD8 naive, one CD8 memory.

The data were produced by immunoSEQ multiplex PCR, yet TCRdb's version contains in-frame clones alone and is incomplete. The sample holds over a million clones, 95% to 99% seen once. Study-wide findings and caveats: At large depth, rarefaction still showed sorted-subset sequencing to be incomplete. Generally, naive subsets (rather than memory subsets) showed larger estimated richness. Generation of non-shared clonotypes was less probable than generation of clonotypes shared by all four donors.

Comments on this clone: Its antigen is still unknown.

Trimming shortened V by 5 bases and J by 8 bases, and 13 bases separated the two germline ends. This CDR3 spans 13 amino acids. Germline V gene data show CDR1 as MNHEY and CDR2 as SMNVEV (reference sequence). Sequencing was done on a sample of naive CD4+ T cells sorted from blood. The subset was: CD45RA+ positively selected. The clonotype originates from a man aged 25-40 years in good health. The chain links TRBV27 to TRBJ2-1; no clear D. CDR3 DNA: TGTGCCAGCAGTCCCGGTTCTGTGGATGAGCAGTTCTTC. Translating gives CASSPGSVDEQFF.